These 24 T cell receptor beta chains were all obtained from the same sample, sequenced in a study of T-cell memory formation after mild COVID-19. TCRdb reprocessed the 5' RACE reads with MiXCR, giving one entry per CDR3 protein. The sample yields 300,000 to 400,000 distinct CDR3 sequences, under 25% seen once. The specimen sequenced was PBMCs or a T cell subset sorted from them (not recorded which). These receptors all come from an adult woman who had mild COVID-19 (a few samples of this study predate the infection). Cell type and time point are not known.

The chain joins TRBV18 to TRBJ2-7; TRBD2 aligns across 7 bases. The V gene's germline CDR1 is KGHSH and CDR2 LQKENI. The V and J ends lost 1 base and 3 bases, in that order; junction bases with no gene match: 6. The CDR3 has 15 amino acids. This chain's CDR3 is CASSPRAGDYYEQYF. In nucleotides, the CDR3 is TGTGCCAGCTCACCACGGGCGGGGGACTACTACGAGCAGTACTTC.

This clonotype showed up just a few times. The V gene is TRBV20-1, the J gene TRBJ2-4; no clear D gene. Trimming shortened V by 5 bases and J by 0 bases, and 8 bases separated the two germline ends. The CDR3 loop spans 13 amino acids. CDR1 DFQATT and CDR2 SNEGSKA come from the germline V gene (reference sequence). The CDR3 sequence is CSAPDKAKNIQYF. CDR3 coding DNA: TGCAGTGCTCCCGACAAAGCCAAAAACATTCAGTACTTC.

This clonotype came up many times. V gene TRBV7-2 combines with J gene TRBJ2-5; 7 nucleotides agree with TRBD1. With V trimmed by 2 bases and J by 5 bases, 14 bases remained unmatched. Germline V gene data show CDR1 as SGHTA and CDR2 as FQGNSA. The CDR3 runs to 17 residues. CDR3 DNA sequence: TGTGCCAGCAGCTTATCAGGAACACAGGGGAACTGGGAGACCCAGTACTTC. Its protein is CASSLSGTQGNWETQYF.

This sequence joins TRBV5-4 and TRBJ2-5; D is unclear. The V and J ends lost 0 bases and 1 base respectively, with 7 bases between them. The CDR3 is 14 residues long. CDR1 and CDR2 (germline): SGHNT, YYREEE (reference sequence). The CDR3 is CASSLEASQETQYF. The CDR3 bases are TGTGCCAGCAGCTTGGAAGCGAGCCAAGAGACCCAGTACTTC.

This sequence joins TRBV6-1 and TRBJ1-2, with 7 bases matching TRBD1. Germline V gene sequence: CDR1 MNHNS, CDR2 SASEGT. Trimming removed 3 bases from V and 7 bases from J; junction bases left unmatched: 11. The CDR3 spans 15 residues. In DNA form, the CDR3 reads TGTGCCAGCAGTGAGGTCGACAGGGACCAACGTGGCTACACCTTC. Encoded protein: CASSEVDRDQRGYTF.

The chain recombines TRBV19 with TRBJ2-5, with 11 positions matching TRBD1. V lost 4 bases, J lost 6 bases, and 7 bases stayed unmatched. In germline, CDR1 is LNHDA, CDR2 SQIVND (reference sequence). The length of the CDR3 is 15 residues. CDR3: CASSTWTGGVKTQYF. The DNA of the CDR3 is TGTGCCAGTAGTACGTGGACAGGGGGCGTAAAGACCCAGTACTTC.

This chain links TRBV20-1 with TRBJ2-7; unclear D gene. V lost 0 bases to trimming and J lost 3 bases, with 15 bases between them. Germline CDR1 is DFQATT and CDR2 is SNEGSKA (reference sequence). The CDR3 has 15 amino acids. Here the CDR3 reads CSARDRYGRRYEQYF. The CDR3 nucleotides are TGCAGTGCTAGAGATAGGTATGGCAGGCGCTACGAGCAGTACTTC.

The V gene is TRBV18, the J gene TRBJ2-3; 12 bases fit TRBD2. This CDR3 region has 16 residues. V gave up 0 bases and J gave up 4 bases; unmatched junction bases: 2. Germline V gene data show CDR1 as KGHSH and CDR2 as LQKENI. CDR3 coding DNA: TGTGCCAGCTCACCACCGGGACTAGCGGGCCCAGATACGCAGTATTTT. Residues: CASSPPGLAGPDTQYF.

CDR3 protein: CASSFAGRTDTQYF. CDR3 sequence (DNA): TGCGCCAGCAGCTTCGCAGGGCGCACAGATACGCAGTATTTT. This sequence joins TRBV5-1 and TRBJ2-3; a weak D match, TRBD1 (5 bases). Trimming cost V 2 bases and J 1 base, with 8 bases left between them. This CDR3 has 14 residues. Germline V gene lookup returns CDR1 SGHRS and CDR2 YFSETQ.

This clonotype turned up a few times. The V gene is TRBV29-1, the J gene TRBJ2-3, with D unresolved. The CDR3 sequence is 14 residues long. With 7 bases removed from V and 1 base from J, the gap between germline ends came to 15 bases. CDR1 SQVTM and CDR2 ANQGSEA come from the germline V gene. The CDR3 is CSAGRVPGTDTQYF. The CDR3 DNA follows: TGCAGCGCCGGACGAGTGCCTGGCACAGATACGCAGTATTTT.

This clonotype appeared a few times. The V gene is TRBV20-1, the J gene TRBJ2-1; TRBD2 is a possible D gene (5 bases). Between the trimmed V and J ends, which lost 1 base and 9 bases, there was a span of 16 bases. The CDR3 totals 14 residues. CDR1 and CDR2 from the germline V gene are DFQATT and SNEGSKA (reference sequence). CDR3 sequence (DNA): TGCAGTGCTAGAGTGTTGGGGTCTAGCTTTGAGCAGTTCTTC. Encoded protein: CSARVLGSSFEQFF.

The V call is TRBV7-7, the J call TRBJ2-1; TRBD2 matches 7 bases. CDR3 length equals 16 residues. J gave up 3 bases and V 1 base, and 6 bases lay outside the gene matches. Germline assignment: CDR1 SSHAT and CDR2 FNYEAQ (reference sequence). In DNA, the CDR3 is TGTGCCAGCAGCTTAGGTCCTAGCGGATACTACAATGAGCAGTTCTTC. Its translation is CASSLGPSGYYNEQFF.

V usage is TRBV10-3 and J usage is TRBJ2-7, with D perhaps TRBD2 (6 bases). V was trimmed by 2 bases and J by 3 bases, leaving 23 bases between them. The germline gives CDR1 ENHRY, CDR2 SYGVKD. CDR3 size: 18 residues. The CDR3 here is CAISEQWRESLWGYEQYF. In DNA form, the CDR3 reads TGTGCCATCAGTGAGCAGTGGAGGGAATCTCTGTGGGGCTACGAGCAGTACTTC.

This clonotype was counted a few times. The chain has TRBV12-5 and TRBJ1-2; D perhaps matches TRBD1 (6 bases). Deletions cut 7 bases from V and 5 bases from J, with 29 bases between. CDR1 and CDR2 from the germline V gene are LGHNT and FRNRAP. CDR3 length: 18 residues. The CDR3 here is CASASITWGGIPPYGYTF. The DNA of the CDR3 is TGTGCTAGTGCATCCATTACGTGGGGGGGCATCCCCCCTTATGGCTACACCTTC.

This clonotype has a handful of counts. The chain uses TRBV7-3 and TRBJ2-1; TRBD2 agrees at 10 bases. The V gene end was trimmed by 1 base and the J gene end by 7 bases; junction bases not matched to a gene: 10. CDR1 and CDR2 from the germline V gene are SGHTA and FQGTGA. There are 17 residues in the CDR3. The CDR3 coding sequence is TGTGCCAGCAGCTTAAACCCTAGCGGGAGTACAATGAATGAGCAGTTCTTC. It encodes CASSLNPSGSTMNEQFF.

This chain uses TRBV5-5 with TRBJ2-7, with D hard to call. The CDR3 is made up of 15 amino acids. V was clipped by 3 bases and J by 4 bases, with 17 bases between them. Per germline, CDR1 SGHKS and CDR2 YYEKEE (reference sequence). This CDR3 is CASSYLSSTRYEQYF. CDR3 sequence (DNA): TGTGCCAGCAGCTACTTGTCGTCCACACGTTACGAGCAGTACTTC.

In its sample, this clonotype was seen many times. The CDR3 DNA sequence: TGCAGTGCTAGAGATACCCTAGCGGGAATTGCGCAGTATTTT. It translates to CSARDTLAGIAQYF. The chain employs TRBV20-1 and TRBJ2-3; 9 positions match TRBD2. Losses at the gene ends were 0 bases for V and 10 bases for J; bases not matched to a gene: 8. CDR3 length: 14 residues. CDR1 DFQATT and CDR2 SNEGSKA come from the germline V gene (reference sequence).

The gene calls are TRBV29-1 and TRBJ2-3, with D possibly being TRBD2 (5 bases). The CDR3 length is 14 residues. V shed 6 bases and J shed 1 base, with 14 bases lying between them. Germline values: CDR1 SQVTM, CDR2 ANQGSEA. This CDR3 is CSVRVVSGTDTQYF. CDR3 coding DNA: TGCAGCGTCCGCGTTGTTAGCGGCACAGATACGCAGTATTTT.

This chain links TRBV7-2 with TRBJ1-3, with D possibly matching TRBD1 (5 bases). The CDR3 totals 16 residues. V dropped 2 bases and J dropped 4 bases, with 15 bases sitting between them. Germline V gene lookup returns CDR1 SGHTA and CDR2 FQGNSA. CDR3 sequence: CASSLIPGGRGNTIYF. Written as DNA, the CDR3 is TGTGCCAGCAGCTTAATCCCGGGGGGACGGGGAAACACCATATATTTT. The variable domain in full, with the rest retrieved from reference TRBV7-2 and TRBJ1-3, is GAGVSQSPSNKVTEKGKDVELRCDPISGHTALYWYRQSLGQGLEFLIYFQGNSAPDKSGLPSDRFSAERTGGSVSTLTIQRTQQEDSAVYLCASSLIPGGRGNTIYFGEGSWLTVV.

This clonotype appeared a few times. In DNA form, the CDR3 reads TGTGCCAGCAAGGGGGAGGTGTCCGGGGAGCTGTTTTTT. Translating it yields CASKGEVSGELFF. The gene calls are TRBV6-5 and TRBJ2-2, with D perhaps TRBD1 or TRBD2 (6 bases each). The CDR3 covers 13 residues. V was cut by 7 bases and J by 6 bases, with 12 bases left in between. Germline V gives CDR1 MNHEY, CDR2 SVGAGI.

This sequence joins TRBV12-3 or TRBV12-4 and TRBJ2-5; D unresolved. The CDR3 totals 14 residues. V lost 3 bases to trimming and J lost 1 base, with 9 bases between them. The CDR3 DNA reads as TGTGCCAGCAGTTTGGGGTCAGGCCAAGAGACCCAGTACTTC. This translates into CASSLGSGQETQYF.

The table lists this clonotype with a few counts. The CDR3 region has the DNA TGTGCCAGCAGCTTAAATTGGGGGCGGGGGCCCCAAGAGACCCAGTACTTC. Translation: CASSLNWGRGPQETQYF. The chain joins TRBV7-8 to TRBJ2-5, with D tentatively TRBD2 (7 bases). CDR1 is SGHVS, CDR2 FQNEAQ, per germline. V shed 2 bases and J shed 1 base, with 17 bases lying between them. The CDR3 runs to 17 residues.

The chain is built from TRBV24-1 and TRBJ2-3, with TRBD1 identical over 11 bases. The CDR3 is made up of 17 amino acids. Trimming removed 3 bases from V and 2 bases from J; junction bases left unmatched: 6. Germline CDR1 and CDR2: KGHDR and SFDVKD. CDR3 residues: CATSDGTGGGPTDTQYF. The DNA of the CDR3 is TGTGCCACCAGTGATGGGACAGGGGGTGGACCCACAGATACGCAGTATTTT.

The genes are TRBV7-2 and TRBJ2-7; D not certain. V gave up 4 bases and J gave up 0 bases, with 10 bases separating them. The germline V gene encodes CDR1 SGHTA and CDR2 FQGNSA. The CDR3 length is 14 residues. Here the CDR3 DNA reads TGTGCCAGCAGCTACTCGTACAGCTCCTACGAGCAGTACTTC. Translation gives CASSYSYSSYEQYF.